This T cell receptor (beta chain) was sequenced for a study of T cells in narcolepsy. The method was immunoSEQ multiplex PCR; TCRdb's version includes in-frame clones alone and lacks a portion of them. The data show tens of thousands of clones, approximately 85% seen once. Germline V gene lookup returns CDR1 MNHNY and CDR2 SVGAGI (reference sequence). CDR3 length: 13 amino acids. V shed 7 bases, J shed 13 bases, and the junction held 10 bases outside the gene matches. To note about this clone: Its antigen remains unidentified.

Findings and limits, study-wide: In some patient and control memory CD4+ samples, autoreactive clones were absent. Autoreactive clonotypes reportedly recurred in blood of same and different patients, not controls. Comparing one patient's CSF and blood CD4+ clonotypes highlighted HCRT- and TRIB2-specific autoreactive clonotypes.

The chain recombines TRBV6-6 with TRBJ2-3, with TRBD2 matching 11 bases. The receptor was derived from a human donor with narcolepsy. The material sequenced was CD45RA- memory CD4+ T cells from PBMCs. This CDR3 is CASTLVAGGLEYF. CDR3 nucleotides: TGTGCCAGCACCTTAGTAGCGGGGGGGCTTGAGTATTTT.